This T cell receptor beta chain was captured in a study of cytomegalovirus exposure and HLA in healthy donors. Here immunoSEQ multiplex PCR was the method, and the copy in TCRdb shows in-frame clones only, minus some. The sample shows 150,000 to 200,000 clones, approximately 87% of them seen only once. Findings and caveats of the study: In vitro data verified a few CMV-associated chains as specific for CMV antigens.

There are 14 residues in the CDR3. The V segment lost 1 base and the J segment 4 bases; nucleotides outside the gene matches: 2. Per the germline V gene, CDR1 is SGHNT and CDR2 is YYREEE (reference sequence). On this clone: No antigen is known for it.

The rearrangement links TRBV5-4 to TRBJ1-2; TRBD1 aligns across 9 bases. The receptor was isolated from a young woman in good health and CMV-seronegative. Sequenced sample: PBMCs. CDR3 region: CASSLQGQGYGYTF. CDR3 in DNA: TGTGCCAGCAGCTTGCAGGGACAGGGCTATGGCTACACCTTC.